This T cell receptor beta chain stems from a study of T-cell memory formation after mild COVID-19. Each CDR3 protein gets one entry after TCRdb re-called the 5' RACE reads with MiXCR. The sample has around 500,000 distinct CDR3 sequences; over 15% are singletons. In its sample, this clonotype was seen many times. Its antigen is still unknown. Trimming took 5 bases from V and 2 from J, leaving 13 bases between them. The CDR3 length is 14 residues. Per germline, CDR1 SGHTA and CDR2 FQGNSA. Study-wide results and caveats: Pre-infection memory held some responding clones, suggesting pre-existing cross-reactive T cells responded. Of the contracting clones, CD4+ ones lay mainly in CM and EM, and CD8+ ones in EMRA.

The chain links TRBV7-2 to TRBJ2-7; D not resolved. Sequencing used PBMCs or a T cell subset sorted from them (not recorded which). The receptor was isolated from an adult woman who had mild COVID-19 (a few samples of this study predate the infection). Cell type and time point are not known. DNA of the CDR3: TGTGCCAGCAGCCGCTACGACGGTCCCTACGAGCAGTACTTC. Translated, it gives CASSRYDGPYEQYF.